Ten or more counts support the clone carrying this TCR beta chain. The source of the sample is a study of T-cell memory formation after mild COVID-19. A single record per CDR3 protein comes from TCRdb applying MiXCR to the 5' RACE reads. The sample has about half a million distinct CDR3 sequences, 15% to 20% seen once. The clonotype was recovered from an adult woman who had mild COVID-19 (a few samples of this study predate the infection). Cell type and time point are not known. The sample consisted of PBMCs or a T cell subset sorted from them (not recorded which).

CDR3 nucleotide sequence: TGCGCCAGCAGCTTGGCGCCAGTGAGGAGTAATGAAAAACTGTTTTTT. Translation: CASSLAPVRSNEKLFF. The chain combines TRBV5-1 with TRBJ1-4, with D hard to call. This CDR3 region has 16 residues. Per the germline V gene, CDR1 is SGHRS and CDR2 is YFSETQ. V was pared by 0 bases and J by 4 bases, with 13 bases between.